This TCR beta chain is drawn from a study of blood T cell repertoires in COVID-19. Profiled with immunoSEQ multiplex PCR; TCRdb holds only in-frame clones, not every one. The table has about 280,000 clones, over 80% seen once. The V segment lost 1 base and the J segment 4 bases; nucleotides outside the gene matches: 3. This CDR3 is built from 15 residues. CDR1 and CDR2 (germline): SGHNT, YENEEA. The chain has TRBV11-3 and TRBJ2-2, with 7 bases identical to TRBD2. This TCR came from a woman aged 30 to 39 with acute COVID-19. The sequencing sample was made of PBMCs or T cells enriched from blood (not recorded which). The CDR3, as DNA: TGTGCCAGCAGCTTAGTAGCGGGCAGCACCGGGGAGCTGTTTTTT. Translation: CASSLVAGSTGELFF.